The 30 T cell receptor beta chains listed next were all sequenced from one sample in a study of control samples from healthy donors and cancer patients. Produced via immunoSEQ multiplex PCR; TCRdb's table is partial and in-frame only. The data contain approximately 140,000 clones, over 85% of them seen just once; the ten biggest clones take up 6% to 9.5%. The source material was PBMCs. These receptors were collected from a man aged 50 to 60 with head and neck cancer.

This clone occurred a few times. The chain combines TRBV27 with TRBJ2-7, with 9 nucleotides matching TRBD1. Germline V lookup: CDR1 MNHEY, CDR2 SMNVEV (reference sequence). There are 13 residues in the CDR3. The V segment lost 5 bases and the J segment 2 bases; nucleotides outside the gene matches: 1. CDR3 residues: CASSDRGTYEQYF. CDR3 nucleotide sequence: TGTGCCAGCAGTGACAGGGGGACCTACGAGCAGTACTTC.

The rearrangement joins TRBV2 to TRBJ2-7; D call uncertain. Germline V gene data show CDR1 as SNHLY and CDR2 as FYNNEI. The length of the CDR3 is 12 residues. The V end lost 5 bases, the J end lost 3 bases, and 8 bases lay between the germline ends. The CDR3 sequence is CASSPESYEQYF. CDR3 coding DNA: TGTGCCAGCAGTCCCGAGAGCTACGAGCAGTACTTC.

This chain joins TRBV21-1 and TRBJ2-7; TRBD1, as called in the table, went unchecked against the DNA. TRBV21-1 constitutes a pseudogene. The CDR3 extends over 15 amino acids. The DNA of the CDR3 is TGTGCCAGCAGCAATAGACAGGGGGCGCGAAGGGAGCAGTACTTC. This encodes CASSNRQGARREQYF.

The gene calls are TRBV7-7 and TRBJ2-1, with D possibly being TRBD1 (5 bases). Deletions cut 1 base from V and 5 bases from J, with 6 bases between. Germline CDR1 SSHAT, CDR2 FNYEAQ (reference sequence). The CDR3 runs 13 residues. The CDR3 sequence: CASSLEQDNEQFF. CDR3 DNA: TGTGCCAGCAGCTTAGAACAGGACAATGAGCAGTTCTTC.

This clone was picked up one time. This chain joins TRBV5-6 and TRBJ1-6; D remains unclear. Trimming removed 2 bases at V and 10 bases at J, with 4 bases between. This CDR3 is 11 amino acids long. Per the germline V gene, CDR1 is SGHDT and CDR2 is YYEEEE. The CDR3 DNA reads TGTGCCAGCAGCTTAGGGTCACCCCTCCACTTT. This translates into CASSLGSPLHF.

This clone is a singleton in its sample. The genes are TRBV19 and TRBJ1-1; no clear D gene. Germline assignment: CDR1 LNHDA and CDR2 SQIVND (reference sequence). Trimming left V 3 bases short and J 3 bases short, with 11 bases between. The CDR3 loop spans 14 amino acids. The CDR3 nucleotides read TGTGCCAGTAGTATTCGCCCAGTCTACACTGAAGCTTTCTTT. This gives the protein CASSIRPVYTEAFF. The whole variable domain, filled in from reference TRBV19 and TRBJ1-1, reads DGGITQSPKYLFRKEGQNVTLSCEQNLNHDAMYWYRQDPGQGLRLIYYSQIVNDFQKGDIAEGYSVSREKKESFPLTVTSAQKNPTAFYLCASSIRPVYTEAFFGQGTRLTVV.

CDR3 sequence: CASRDRGMNTEAFF. CDR3 DNA: TGTGCCAGTAGGGACAGGGGCATGAACACTGAAGCTTTCTTT. The chain has TRBV19 and TRBJ1-1; 9 bases are shared with TRBD1. Germline CDR1 and CDR2: LNHDA and SQIVND (reference sequence). The CDR3 is 14 amino acids. Trimming at V came to 6 bases and at J to 0 bases, leaving 2 bases not matched to a gene. The full variable domain, completed using reference TRBV19 and TRBJ1-1, is DGGITQSPKYLFRKEGQNVTLSCEQNLNHDAMYWYRQDPGQGLRLIYYSQIVNDFQKGDIAEGYSVSREKKESFPLTVTSAQKNPTAFYLCASRDRGMNTEAFFGQGTRLTVV.

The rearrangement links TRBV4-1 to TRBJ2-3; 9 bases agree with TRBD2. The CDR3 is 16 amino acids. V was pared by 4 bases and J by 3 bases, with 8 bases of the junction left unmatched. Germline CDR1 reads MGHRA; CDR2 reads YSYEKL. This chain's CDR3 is CASSPRDSGGTDTQYF. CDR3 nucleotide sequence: TGCGCCAGCAGCCCTCGGGATAGCGGGGGAACAGATACGCAGTATTTT.

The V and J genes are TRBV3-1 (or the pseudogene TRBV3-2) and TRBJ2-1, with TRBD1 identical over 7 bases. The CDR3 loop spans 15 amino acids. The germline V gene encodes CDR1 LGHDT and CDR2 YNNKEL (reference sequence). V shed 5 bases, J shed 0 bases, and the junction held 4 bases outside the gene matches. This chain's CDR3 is CASSTGVSSYNEQFF. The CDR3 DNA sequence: TGTGCCAGCAGCACAGGGGTAAGCTCCTACAATGAGCAGTTCTTC.

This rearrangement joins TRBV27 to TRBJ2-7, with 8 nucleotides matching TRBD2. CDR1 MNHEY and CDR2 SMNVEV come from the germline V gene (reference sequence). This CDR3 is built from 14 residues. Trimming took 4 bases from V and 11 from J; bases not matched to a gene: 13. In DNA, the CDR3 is TGTGCCAGCAGTTCGGACCAAACTAGCGGACAAAAGTACTTC. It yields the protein CASSSDQTSGQKYF.

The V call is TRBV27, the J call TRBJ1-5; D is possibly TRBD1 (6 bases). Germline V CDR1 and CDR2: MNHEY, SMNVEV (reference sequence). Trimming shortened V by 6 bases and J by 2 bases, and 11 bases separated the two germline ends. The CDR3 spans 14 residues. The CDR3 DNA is TGTGCCAGCAGCCGGGCAGGGGGCAATCAGCCCCAGCATTTT. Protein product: CASSRAGGNQPQHF.

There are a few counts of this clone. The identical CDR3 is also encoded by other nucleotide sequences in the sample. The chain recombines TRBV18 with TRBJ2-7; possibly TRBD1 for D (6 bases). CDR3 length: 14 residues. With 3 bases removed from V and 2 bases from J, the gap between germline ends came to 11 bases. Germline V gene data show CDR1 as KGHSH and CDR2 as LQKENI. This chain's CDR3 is CASSPWAGAYEQYF. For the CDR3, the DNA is TGTGCCAGCTCACCGTGGGCAGGGGCCTACGAGCAGTACTTC. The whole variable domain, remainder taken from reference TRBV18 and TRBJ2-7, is NAGVMQNPRHLVRRRGQEARLRCSPMKGHSHVYWYRQLPEEGLKFMVYLQKENIIDESGMPKERFSAEFPKEGPSILRIQQVVRGDSAAYFCASSPWAGAYEQYFGPGTRLTVT.

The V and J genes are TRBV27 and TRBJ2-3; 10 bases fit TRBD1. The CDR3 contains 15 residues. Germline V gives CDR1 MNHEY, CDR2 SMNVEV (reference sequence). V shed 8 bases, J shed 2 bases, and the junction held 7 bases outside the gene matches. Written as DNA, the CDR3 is TGTGCCAGCTCGGGACAGGGGATCCCCACAGATACGCAGTATTTT. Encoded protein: CASSGQGIPTDTQYF.

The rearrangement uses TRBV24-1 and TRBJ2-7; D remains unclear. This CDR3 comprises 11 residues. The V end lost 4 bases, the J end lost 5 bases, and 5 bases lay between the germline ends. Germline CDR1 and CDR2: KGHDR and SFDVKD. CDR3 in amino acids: CATSESDEQYF. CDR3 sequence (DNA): TGTGCCACCAGTGAATCAGACGAGCAGTACTTC.

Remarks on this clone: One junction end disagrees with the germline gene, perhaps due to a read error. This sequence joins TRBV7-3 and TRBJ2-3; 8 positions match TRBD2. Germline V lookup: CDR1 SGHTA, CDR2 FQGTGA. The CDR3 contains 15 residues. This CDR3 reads CASSPLAESTDTQCF. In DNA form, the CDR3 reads TGTGCCAGCAGCCCACTAGCGGAAAGCACAGATACGCAGTGTTTT.

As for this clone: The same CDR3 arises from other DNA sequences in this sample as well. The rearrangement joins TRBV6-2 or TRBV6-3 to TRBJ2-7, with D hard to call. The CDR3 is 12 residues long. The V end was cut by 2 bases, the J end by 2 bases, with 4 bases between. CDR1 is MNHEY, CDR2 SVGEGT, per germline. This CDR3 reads CASSYPPYEQYF. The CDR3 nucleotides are TGTGCCAGCAGTTACCCCCCCTACGAGCAGTACTTC.

The chain's CDR3 is CAWSSGRGARNSPLHF. The CDR3 DNA reads as TGTGCCTGGAGTTCCGGTAGGGGGGCCAGAAATTCACCCCTCCACTTT. V gene TRBV30 combines with J gene TRBJ1-6, with D possibly being TRBD1 (6 bases). Trimming stripped 2 bases from V and 7 bases from J, with 18 bases between. The CDR3 covers 16 residues. The germline CDR1 and CDR2 sequences are GTSNPN and SVGIG (reference sequence).

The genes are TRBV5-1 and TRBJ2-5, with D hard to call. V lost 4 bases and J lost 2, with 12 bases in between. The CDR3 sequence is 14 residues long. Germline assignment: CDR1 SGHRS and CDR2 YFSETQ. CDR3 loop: CASSLGYLQETQYF. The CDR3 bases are TGCGCCAGCAGCCTCGGGTATCTGCAAGAGACCCAGTACTTC.

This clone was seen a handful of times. CDR3 amino acids: CASRTRTGGEQYF. The CDR3 DNA sequence: TGTGCCAGCAGAACACGAACAGGGGGCGAGCAGTACTTC. This chain uses TRBV2 with TRBJ2-7, with 8 bases that match TRBD1. The J segment lost 6 bases and the V segment lost 6 bases, leaving 7 bases of the junction unmatched. There are 13 residues in the CDR3. Per the germline V gene, CDR1 is SNHLY and CDR2 is FYNNEI. The whole variable domain, filled in from reference TRBV2 and TRBJ2-7, reads EPEVTQTPSHQVTQMGQEVILRCVPISNHLYFYWYRQILGQKVEFLVSFYNNEISEKSEIFDDQFSVERPDGSNFTLKIRSTKLEDSAMYFCASRTRTGGEQYFGPGTRLTVT.

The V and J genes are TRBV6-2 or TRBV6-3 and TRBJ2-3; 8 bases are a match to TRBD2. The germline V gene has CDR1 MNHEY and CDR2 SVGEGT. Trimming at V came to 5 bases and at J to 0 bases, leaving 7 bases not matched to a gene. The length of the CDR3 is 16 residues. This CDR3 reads CASSDLSGVSTDTQYF. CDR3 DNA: TGTGCCAGCAGTGACCTTAGCGGGGTGAGCACAGATACGCAGTATTTT.

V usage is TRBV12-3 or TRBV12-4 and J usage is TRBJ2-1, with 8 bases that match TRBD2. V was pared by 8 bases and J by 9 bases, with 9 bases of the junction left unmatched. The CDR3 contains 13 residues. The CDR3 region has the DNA TGTGCCAGCTCCGACGGGGGGGACGGTGAGCAGTTCTTC. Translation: CASSDGGDGEQFF.

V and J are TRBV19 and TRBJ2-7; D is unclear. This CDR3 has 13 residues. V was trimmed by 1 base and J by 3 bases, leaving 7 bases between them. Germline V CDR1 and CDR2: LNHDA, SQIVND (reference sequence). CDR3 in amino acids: CASSIAADYEQYF. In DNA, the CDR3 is TGTGCCAGTAGTATAGCCGCCGACTACGAGCAGTACTTC.

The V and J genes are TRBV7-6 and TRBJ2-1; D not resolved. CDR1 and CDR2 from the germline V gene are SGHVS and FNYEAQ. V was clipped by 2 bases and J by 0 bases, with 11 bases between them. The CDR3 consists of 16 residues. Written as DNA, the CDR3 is TGTGCCAGCAGCTTAAATTCCGGAAGCTCCTACAATGAGCAGTTCTTC. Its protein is CASSLNSGSSYNEQFF.

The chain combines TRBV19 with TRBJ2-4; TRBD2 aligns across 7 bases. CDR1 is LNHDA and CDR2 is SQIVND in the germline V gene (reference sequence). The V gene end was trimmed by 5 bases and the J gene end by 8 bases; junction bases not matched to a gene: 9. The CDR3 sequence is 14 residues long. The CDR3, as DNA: TGTGCCAGTAGTCGCGGGAGCGGAGGTGACATTCAGTACTTC. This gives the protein CASSRGSGGDIQYF.

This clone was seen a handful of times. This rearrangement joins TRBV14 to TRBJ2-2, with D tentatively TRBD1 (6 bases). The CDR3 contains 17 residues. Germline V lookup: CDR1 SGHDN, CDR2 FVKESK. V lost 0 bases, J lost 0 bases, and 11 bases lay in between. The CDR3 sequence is CASSQETGRTNTGELFF. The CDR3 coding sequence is TGTGCCAGCAGCCAAGAAACAGGGCGGACGAACACCGGGGAGCTGTTTTTT.

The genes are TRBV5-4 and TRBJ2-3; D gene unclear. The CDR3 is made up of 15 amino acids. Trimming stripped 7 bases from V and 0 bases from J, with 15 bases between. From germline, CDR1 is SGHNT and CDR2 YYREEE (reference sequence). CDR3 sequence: CASRSVPSSTDTQYF. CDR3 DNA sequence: TGTGCCAGCCGATCTGTCCCTTCTAGCACAGATACGCAGTATTTT.

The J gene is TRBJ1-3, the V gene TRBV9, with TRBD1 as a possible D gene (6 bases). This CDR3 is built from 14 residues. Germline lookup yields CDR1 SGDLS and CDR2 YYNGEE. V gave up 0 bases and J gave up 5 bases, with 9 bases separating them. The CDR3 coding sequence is TGTGCCAGCAGCGTAGAACAGGGAAGAAACACCATATATTTT. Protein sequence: CASSVEQGRNTIYF.

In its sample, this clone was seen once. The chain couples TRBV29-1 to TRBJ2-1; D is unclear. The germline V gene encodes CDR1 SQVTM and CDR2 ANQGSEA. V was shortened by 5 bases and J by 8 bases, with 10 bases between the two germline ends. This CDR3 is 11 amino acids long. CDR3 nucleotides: TGCAGCGTTCTTAGAGTAGATGAGCAGTTCTTC. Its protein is CSVLRVDEQFF.

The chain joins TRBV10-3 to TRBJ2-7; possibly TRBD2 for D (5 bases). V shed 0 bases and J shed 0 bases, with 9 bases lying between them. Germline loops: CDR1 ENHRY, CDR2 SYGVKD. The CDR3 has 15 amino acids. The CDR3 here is CAISESGVSSYEQYF. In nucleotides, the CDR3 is TGTGCCATCAGTGAGTCCGGGGTAAGCTCCTACGAGCAGTACTTC.

The CDR3: CASSFSGNTEAFF. Here the CDR3 DNA reads TGTGCCAGCAGCTTCTCGGGGAACACTGAAGCTTTCTTT. The rearrangement links TRBV7-3 to TRBJ1-1; D remains unclear. Germline CDR1 reads SGHTA; CDR2 reads FQGTGA. V was cut by 3 bases and J by 1 base, with 6 bases left in between. The CDR3 spans 13 residues.